Shown below are 10 T cell receptor beta chains from a single sample sequenced in a study of T cells in Graves' hyperthyroidism and ophthalmopathy. From RNA transcripts, TCR beta CDR3 regions were amplified. TCR CDR3 underwent first-round RT-PCR with the HTBI primer set. MiXCR was run by TCRdb on the multiplex PCR reads, yielding one entry per CDR3 protein. The table lists about 840,000 distinct CDR3 sequences, 35% to 40% of them singletons. The material sequenced was blood. The receptors stem from a man between 18 and 35 years old with Graves' hyperthyroidism.

The gene calls are TRBV2 and TRBJ1-2; tentative D call: TRBD1 (5 bases). V shed 4 bases and J shed 7 bases, with 13 bases lying between them. Germline V gene lookup returns CDR1 SNHLY and CDR2 FYNNEI. This CDR3 is 13 amino acids long. The CDR3 is CASSARDGGGYTF. CDR3 DNA: TGTGCCAGCAGTGCTAGAGATGGGGGTGGCTACACCTTC.

The genes are TRBV5-6 and TRBJ2-7, with TRBD2 matching 10 bases. J gave up 1 base and V 4 bases, and 8 bases lay outside the gene matches. CDR3 length: 16 residues. CDR1 is SGHDT, CDR2 YYEEEE, per germline. The CDR3: CASSGGLADLSYEQYF. CDR3 sequence (DNA): TGTGCCAGCAGCGGAGGACTAGCGGATTTATCCTACGAGCAGTACTTC.

This clonotype was seen at least ten times. The J gene is TRBJ2-7, the V gene TRBV10-3; 12 bases match TRBD2. After removal of 4 bases from V and 7 bases from J, the junction contained 11 bases not matched to a gene. From germline, CDR1 is ENHRY and CDR2 SYGVKD. This CDR3 has 16 amino acids. CDR3 sequence: CAISASSSGRAREQYF. The CDR3 coding sequence is TGTGCCATCAGTGCATCCTCTAGCGGGAGGGCAAGGGAGCAGTACTTC.

This clonotype is a singleton in its sample. Compared with germline, one end of the junction differs, possibly owing to a read error. V gene TRBV7-2 combines with J gene TRBJ2-7; D ambiguous. Per germline, CDR1 SGHTA and CDR2 FQGNSA. The CDR3 has 15 residues. CDR3 sequence: CASSPDVRLQYGQYF. The CDR3 nucleotides read TGTGCCAGCAGCCCGGACGTGAGGTTACAGTACGGGCAGTACTTC.

This clonotype was counted many times. The gene calls are TRBV12-3 or TRBV12-4 and TRBJ1-6; a possible D gene is TRBD1 (6 bases). The CDR3 runs 16 residues. V lost 5 bases and J 7 bases, leaving 18 bases between the germline ends. In DNA, the CDR3 is TGTGCCAGCAGTCCTTCGGACAGATTCCTAAATTCACCCCTCCACTTT. It translates to CASSPSDRFLNSPLHF.

V is TRBV18 and J is TRBJ1-1; D gene unclear. Trimming cost V 0 bases and J 5 bases, with 16 bases left between them. CDR3 length equals 16 residues. Germline V gives CDR1 KGHSH, CDR2 LQKENI. The CDR3 reads CASSPPWKGWRTEAFF. The CDR3 DNA sequence: TGTGCCAGCTCACCACCGTGGAAGGGTTGGAGGACTGAAGCTTTCTTT.

This clonotype was seen repeatedly, ten times or more. The V and J genes are TRBV2 and TRBJ1-1, with D possibly TRBD1 on 5 matching bases. Germline V gene sequence: CDR1 SNHLY, CDR2 FYNNEI. V was shortened by 4 bases and J by 6 bases, with 9 bases between the two germline ends. The CDR3 extends over 12 amino acids. The CDR3 sequence is CASSGGVAEAFF. The CDR3 region has the DNA TGTGCCAGCAGTGGGGGGGTGGCTGAAGCTTTCTTT.

The chain carries TRBV6-6 and TRBJ1-2, with D unclear. V was shortened by 5 bases and J by 7 bases, with 20 bases between the two germline ends. The germline CDR1 and CDR2 sequences are MNHNY and SVGAGI (reference sequence). This CDR3 region has 15 residues. The CDR3 DNA reads TGTGCCAGCAGTGAAGAGTCGGGAGGCAGGCGTGGCTACACCTTC. Translated: CASSEESGGRRGYTF.

This clonotype was observed many times. The gene calls are TRBV7-9 and TRBJ2-7, with a possible D match to TRBD1 (6 bases). This CDR3 has 15 residues. Trimming pared 1 base from V and 2 bases from J, leaving 12 bases between. CDR1 and CDR2 (germline): SEHNR, FQNEAQ (reference sequence). The chain's CDR3 is CASSLEGHITYEQYF. The CDR3 nucleotides are TGTGCCAGCAGCTTAGAGGGACACATTACCTACGAGCAGTACTTC.

This clonotype was detected ten times or more. The CDR3 bases are TGTGCCAGCAGCTTAACCACTAATTCACCCCTCCACTTT. Encoded protein: CASSLTTNSPLHF. The rearrangement joins TRBV7-6 to TRBJ1-6; D call uncertain. Germline CDR1 reads SGHVS; CDR2 reads FNYEAQ. V shed 2 bases and J shed 6 bases, with 5 bases lying between them. This CDR3 region has 13 residues.